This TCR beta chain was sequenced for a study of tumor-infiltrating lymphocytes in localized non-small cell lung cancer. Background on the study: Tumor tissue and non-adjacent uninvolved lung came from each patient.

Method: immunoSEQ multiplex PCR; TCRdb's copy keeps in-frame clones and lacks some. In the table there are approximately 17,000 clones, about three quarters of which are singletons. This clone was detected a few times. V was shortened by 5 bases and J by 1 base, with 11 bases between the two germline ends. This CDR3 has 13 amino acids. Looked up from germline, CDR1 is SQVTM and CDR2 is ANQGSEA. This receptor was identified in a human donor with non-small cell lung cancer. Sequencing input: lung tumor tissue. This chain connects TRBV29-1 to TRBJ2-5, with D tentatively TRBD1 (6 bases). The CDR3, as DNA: TGCAGCGTTACCAGGGGTCCCCAAGAGACCCAGTACTTC. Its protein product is CSVTRGPQETQYF.